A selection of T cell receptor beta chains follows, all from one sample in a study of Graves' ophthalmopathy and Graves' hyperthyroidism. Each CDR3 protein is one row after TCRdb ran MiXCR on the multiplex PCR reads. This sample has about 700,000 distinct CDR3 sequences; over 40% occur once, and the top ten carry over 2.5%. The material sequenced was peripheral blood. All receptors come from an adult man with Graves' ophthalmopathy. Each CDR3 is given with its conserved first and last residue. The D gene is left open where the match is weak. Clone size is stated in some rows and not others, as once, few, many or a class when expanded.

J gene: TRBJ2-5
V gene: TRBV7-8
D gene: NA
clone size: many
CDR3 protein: CASTRGRWQETQYF
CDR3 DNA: TGTGCCAGCACCCGGGGCAGGTGGCAAGAGACCCAGTACTTC

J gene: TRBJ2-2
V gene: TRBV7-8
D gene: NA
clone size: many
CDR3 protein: CASSSRRVVTGELFF
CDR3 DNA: TGTGCCAGCAGCTCCCGACGGGTCGTTACCGGGGAGCTGTTTTTT

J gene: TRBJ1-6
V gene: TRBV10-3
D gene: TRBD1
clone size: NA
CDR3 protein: CASRQGGPRDSPLHF
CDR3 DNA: TGTGCCAGCAGGCAGGGGGGCCCCCGGGATTCACCCCTCCACTTT

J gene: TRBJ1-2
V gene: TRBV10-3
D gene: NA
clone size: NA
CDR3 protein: CAISESTGQSNYGYTF
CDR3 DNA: TGTGCCATCAGTGAGTCGACAGGACAATCCAACTATGGCTACACCTTC

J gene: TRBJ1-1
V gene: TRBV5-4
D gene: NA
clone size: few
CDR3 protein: CASSSLSEAFF
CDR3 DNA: TGTGCCAGCAGCTCGTTGTCTGAAGCTTTCTTT

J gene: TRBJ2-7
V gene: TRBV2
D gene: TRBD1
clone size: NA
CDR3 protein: CASSALRTGSYEQYF
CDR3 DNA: TGTGCCAGCAGTGCGCTGAGGACAGGGTCCTACGAGCAGTACTTC

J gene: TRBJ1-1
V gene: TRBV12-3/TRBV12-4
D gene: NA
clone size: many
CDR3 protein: CASSVTGPTNTEAFF
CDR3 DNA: TGTGCCAGCAGTGTTACAGGGCCTACGAACACTGAAGCTTTCTTT

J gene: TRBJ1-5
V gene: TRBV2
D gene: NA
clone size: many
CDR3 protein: CASRGISGEPQHF
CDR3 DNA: TGTGCCAGCAGGGGGATCTCGGGGGAGCCCCAGCATTTT

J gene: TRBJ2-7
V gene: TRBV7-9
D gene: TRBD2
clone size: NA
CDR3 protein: CASSQERQRGTSYEQYF
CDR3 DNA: TGTGCCAGCAGCCAAGAGAGGCAGCGGGGGACTTCCTACGAGCAGTACTTC

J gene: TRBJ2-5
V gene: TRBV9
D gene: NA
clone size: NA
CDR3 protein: CASSPTTSSGTQYF
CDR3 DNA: TGTGCCAGCAGCCCTACGACTAGTTCAGGGACCCAGTACTTC

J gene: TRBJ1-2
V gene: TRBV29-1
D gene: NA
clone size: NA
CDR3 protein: CSVTKSGDGYTF
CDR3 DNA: TGCAGCGTCACAAAATCTGGGGATGGCTACACCTTC

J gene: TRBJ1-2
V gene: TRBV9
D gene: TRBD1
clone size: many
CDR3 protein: CASSAGQTHYGYTF
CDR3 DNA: TGTGCCAGCAGCGCGGGACAGACTCACTATGGCTACACCTTC

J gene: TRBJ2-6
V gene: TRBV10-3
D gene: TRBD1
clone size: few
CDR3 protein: CASSDGTGGNVLTF
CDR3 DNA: TGTGCCAGCAGTGACGGGACAGGGGGCAACGTCCTGACTTTC

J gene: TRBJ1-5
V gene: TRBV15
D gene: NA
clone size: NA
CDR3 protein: CATSSGLISNQPQHF
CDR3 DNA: TGTGCCACCAGCAGTGGACTGATTAGCAATCAGCCCCAGCATTTT

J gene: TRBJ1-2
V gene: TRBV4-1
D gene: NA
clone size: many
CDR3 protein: CASSHRVDGYTF
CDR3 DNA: TGCGCCAGCAGCCATCGGGTGGACGGCTACACCTTC

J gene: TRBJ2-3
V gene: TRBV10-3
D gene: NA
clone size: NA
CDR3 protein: CAIQDTIEDTQYF
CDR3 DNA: TGTGCCATCCAGGACACTATAGAGGATACGCAGTATTTT

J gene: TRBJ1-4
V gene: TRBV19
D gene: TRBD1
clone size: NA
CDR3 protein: CASSIDGQERSEKLFF
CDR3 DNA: TGTGCCAGTAGTATAGACGGACAGGAAAGATCCGAAAAACTGTTTTTT

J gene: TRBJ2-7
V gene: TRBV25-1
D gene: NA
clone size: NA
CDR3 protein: CASSPGGLANYEQYF
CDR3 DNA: TGTGCCAGCAGCCCCGGTGGGCTAGCGAATTACGAGCAGTACTTC

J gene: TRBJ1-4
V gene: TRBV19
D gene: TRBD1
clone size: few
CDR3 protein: CASSYSGQGVGKKLFF
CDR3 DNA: TGTGCCAGCAGTTACTCTGGACAGGGGGTTGGGAAAAAACTGTTTTTT

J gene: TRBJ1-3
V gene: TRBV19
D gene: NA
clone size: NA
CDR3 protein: CASSIGAPSGNTIYF
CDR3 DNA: TGTGCCAGTAGTATAGGGGCTCCCTCTGGAAACACCATATATTTT

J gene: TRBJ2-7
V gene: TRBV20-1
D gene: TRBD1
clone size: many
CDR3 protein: CSAEDRGLHEQYF
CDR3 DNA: TGCAGTGCTGAGGACAGGGGGTTACACGAGCAGTACTTC

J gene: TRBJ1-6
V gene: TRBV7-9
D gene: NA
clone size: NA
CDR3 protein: CASSFGGANPPPHF
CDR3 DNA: TGTGCCAGCAGCTTCGGGGGGGCGAATCCACCCCCCCACTTT

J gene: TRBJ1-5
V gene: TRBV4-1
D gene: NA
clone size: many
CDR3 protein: CASSRGRDQPQHF
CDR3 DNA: TGCGCCAGCAGCAGGGGACGTGATCAGCCCCAGCATTTT

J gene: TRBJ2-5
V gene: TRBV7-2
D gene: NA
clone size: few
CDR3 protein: CASSVDLGLQETQYF
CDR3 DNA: TGTGCCAGCAGCGTTGATCTGGGACTCCAAGAGACCCAGTACTTC

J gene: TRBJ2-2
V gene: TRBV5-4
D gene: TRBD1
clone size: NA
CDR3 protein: CASSLAGTGLGGELFF
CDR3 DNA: TGTGCCAGCAGCTTGGCGGGGACAGGCTTAGGAGGGGAGCTGTTTTTT

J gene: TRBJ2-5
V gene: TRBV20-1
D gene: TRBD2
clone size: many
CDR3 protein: CSSRDYRETQYF
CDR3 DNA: TGCAGTTCCCGGGACTATCGAGAGACCCAGTACTTC

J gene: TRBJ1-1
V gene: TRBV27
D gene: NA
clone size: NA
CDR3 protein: CANRLNFGEGTEAFF
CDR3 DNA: TGTGCCAACAGACTCAATTTCGGGGAGGGCACTGAAGCTTTCTTT

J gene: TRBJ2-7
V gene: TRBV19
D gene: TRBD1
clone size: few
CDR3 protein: CASNAGQGYEQYF
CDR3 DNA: TGTGCCAGTAACGCGGGACAGGGTTACGAGCAGTACTTC

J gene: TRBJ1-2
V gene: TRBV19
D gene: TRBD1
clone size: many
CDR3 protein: CASRTEGQGTYGYTF
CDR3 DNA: TGTGCCAGTAGAACCGAAGGACAGGGGACCTATGGCTACACCTTC